The clone carrying this T cell receptor beta chain was seen more than once but under ten times. The sample comes from a study of T-cell reconstitution after alpha-beta-depleted transplantation in children. TCRbeta library construction was performed incorporating unique molecular identifiers. Via MiXCR, TCRdb re-called the PCR reads, giving one row per CDR3 protein. The table records approximately 400,000 distinct CDR3 sequences, under 13% of them present only once. Germline-derived CDR1 and CDR2 are MRHNA and SNTAGT. The V and J ends lost 0 bases and 0 bases respectively, with 10 bases between them. The CDR3 has 16 amino acids.

This chain uses TRBV6-4 with TRBJ2-3; D may be TRBD1 (5 bases). The receptor was isolated from a human donor who donated a stem cell graft to a child with acute myeloid leukemia. Sequenced material: PBMCs from the stem cell graft donor, taken from the stem cell graft. CDR3 sequence: CASSDSLGPSTDTQYF. Here the CDR3 DNA reads TGTGCCAGCAGTGACTCCCTGGGGCCGAGCACAGATACGCAGTATTTT.